The sequence of this T cell receptor beta chain was determined in a study of T cell responses to AZD1222 COVID-19 vaccine. Study context: Whether given at about 4 or about 12 weeks, second doses were pooled.

J lost 0 bases, V lost 6 bases, and 3 bases had no gene match. The CDR3 has 15 amino acids. Germline V gene data show CDR1 as SNHLY and CDR2 as FYNNEI. Produced via immunoSEQ multiplex PCR; TCRdb's table is partial and in-frame only. This table has roughly 70,000 clones, roughly 85% appearing once. Regarding this clone: Antigen: not known.

Study outcomes and limitations: Without day 14 samples, only post-peak T cell repertoires were studied. Unmutated variant regions reportedly attract nearly half of all spike-specific TCRs. Once two AZD1222 doses were given, Spike-specific TCR breadth and depth went up.

The gene calls are TRBV2 and TRBJ1-5, with 9 bases identical to TRBD1. The clonotype originates from an adult in good health. The sample here was peripheral blood, taken on day 0 of AZD1222 vaccination. CDR3 nucleotide sequence: TGTGCCAGCAGGGCGGGACAGGGTAGCAATCAGCCCCAGCATTTT. Amino acid sequence: CASRAGQGSNQPQHF. Using reference TRBV2 and TRBJ1-5 for the parts outside the CDR3, the full variable domain is EPEVTQTPSHQVTQMGQEVILRCVPISNHLYFYWYRQILGQKVEFLVSFYNNEISEKSEIFDDQFSVERPDGSNFTLKIRSTKLEDSAMYFCASRAGQGSNQPQHFGDGTRLSIL.